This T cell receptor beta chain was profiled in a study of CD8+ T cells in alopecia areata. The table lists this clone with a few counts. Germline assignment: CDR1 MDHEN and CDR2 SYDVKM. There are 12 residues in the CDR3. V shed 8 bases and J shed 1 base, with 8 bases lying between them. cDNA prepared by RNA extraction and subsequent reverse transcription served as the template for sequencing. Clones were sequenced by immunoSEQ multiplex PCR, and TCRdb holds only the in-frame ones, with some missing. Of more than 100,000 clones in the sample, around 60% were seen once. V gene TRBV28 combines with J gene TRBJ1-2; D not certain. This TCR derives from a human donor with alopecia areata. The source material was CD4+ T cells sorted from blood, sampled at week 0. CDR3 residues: CASYGNNYGYTF. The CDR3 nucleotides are TGTGCCAGCTACGGGAATAACTATGGCTACACCTTC.